These 7 T cell receptor beta chains originate from one sample sequenced in a study of CD8+ T cells in alopecia areata. RNA, once extracted, was reverse transcribed into cDNA for use as the sequencing template. Generated by immunoSEQ multiplex PCR, the TCRdb table keeps only in-frame clones and is missing some. The repertoire has 200,000 or so clones, roughly 56% of them found once; the top ten carry around 5%. The sample taken for sequencing was CD8+ T cells sorted from blood. The receptors stem from a human donor in good health.

V usage is TRBV2 and J usage is TRBJ1-2, with D unresolved. Between the trimmed V and J ends, which lost 3 bases and 3 bases, there was a span of 8 bases. The CDR3 has 13 amino acids. Germline loops: CDR1 SNHLY, CDR2 FYNNEI. As DNA, the CDR3 is TGTGCCAGCAGTGAGGAAGGGTACTATGGCTACACCTTC. It specifies CASSEEGYYGYTF.

There are a few counts of this clone. The rearrangement links TRBV19 to TRBJ2-1, with a tentative D call TRBD1 (5 bases). This CDR3 comprises 15 residues. V lost 3 bases to trimming and J lost 8 bases, with 17 bases between them. Germline V gene data show CDR1 as LNHDA and CDR2 as SQIVND (reference sequence). Here the CDR3 DNA reads TGTGCCAGTAGTATCCGGTTGGGCAGGGTCGATGAGCAGTTCTTC. Translating gives CASSIRLGRVDEQFF.

The rearrangement links TRBV10-2 to TRBJ2-6; weak D call: TRBD2 (5 bases). Germline CDR1 WSHSY, CDR2 SAAADI. This CDR3 region has 12 residues. Trimming took 10 bases from V and 3 from J, leaving 7 bases between them. In nucleotides, the CDR3 is TGCGCCACCGGGGTTGGGGCCAACGTCCTGACTTTC. Translation: CATGVGANVLTF.

V is TRBV4-1 and J is TRBJ1-1, with D possibly being TRBD1 (5 bases). The V gene lost 8 bases and the J gene lost 2 bases, with 18 bases spanning the gap. In germline, CDR1 is MGHRA, CDR2 YSYEKL. The CDR3 is made up of 15 amino acids. The CDR3 nucleotides read TGCGCCAGCCTCCCGCCGGCAGGGACCAACACTGAAGCTTTCTTT. As protein: CASLPPAGTNTEAFF.

The rearrangement joins TRBV28 to TRBJ1-2; the match to TRBD1 covers 7 bases. The CDR3 consists of 14 residues. V lost 5 bases to trimming and J lost 6 bases; unmatched junction nucleotides: 9. Per the germline V gene, CDR1 is MDHEN and CDR2 is SYDVKM. CDR3 residues: CASSPRGPPNGYTF. The CDR3, as DNA: TGTGCCAGCAGTCCGAGGGGGCCTCCAAATGGCTACACCTTC.

The V call is TRBV30, the J call TRBJ2-1; 11 nucleotides align to TRBD2. Losses at the gene ends were 6 bases for V and 5 bases for J; bases not matched to a gene: 3. The length of the CDR3 is 13 residues. Germline V lookup: CDR1 GTSNPN, CDR2 SVGIG (reference sequence). CDR3 loop: CACLTSGDNEQFF. The CDR3 DNA sequence: TGTGCCTGCTTGACTAGCGGGGACAATGAGCAGTTCTTC.

The chain joins TRBV11-1 to TRBJ2-5; D unclear. The length of the CDR3 is 15 residues. The V end was cut by 1 base, the J end by 1 base, with 10 bases between. Germline CDR1 SGHAT, CDR2 FQDESV (reference sequence). The CDR3 DNA sequence: TGTGCCAGCAGCTTAGTTACATTCCTCCAAGAGACCCAGTACTTC. It is translated as CASSLVTFLQETQYF.